This passage covers 18 T cell receptor beta chains from one sample sequenced in a study of cytomegalovirus exposure and HLA in healthy donors. The PCR contained 60 Vbeta and 13 Jbeta primers. Data came from immunoSEQ multiplex PCR; TCRdb stores just in-frame clones and leaves some out. The table shows around 95,000 clones, with over 75% occurring only once. Sequenced sample: PBMCs. These receptors all come from a female donor in good health and CMV-seropositive.

The chain uses TRBV10-3 and TRBJ1-5; TRBD1 agrees at 9 bases. CDR1 and CDR2 (germline): ENHRY, SYGVKD. V shed 4 bases, J shed 6 bases, and the junction held 7 bases outside the gene matches. This CDR3 is 15 amino acids long. The CDR3 sequence: CAISASQGAGQPQHF. The CDR3 nucleotides are TGTGCCATCAGTGCATCACAGGGGGCTGGTCAGCCCCAGCATTTT.

This clone was seen a single time. This chain uses TRBV2 with TRBJ1-5; D is uncertain. V was cut by 5 bases and J by 0 bases, with 20 bases left in between. This CDR3 region has 18 residues. From germline, CDR1 is SNHLY and CDR2 FYNNEI. This chain's CDR3 is CASSKPARSKNSNQPQHF. The CDR3 DNA reads as TGTGCCAGCAGTAAACCGGCTAGGAGTAAGAATAGCAATCAGCCCCAGCATTTT.

The chain joins TRBV4-1 to TRBJ2-1; 11 bases are shared with TRBD1. Germline V gene data show CDR1 as MGHRA and CDR2 as YSYEKL. V trimming: 4 bases; J trimming: 4 bases; junction bases outside the gene matches: 6. This CDR3 contains 16 residues. The CDR3 reads CASSPPGQGEYNEQFF. Written as DNA, the CDR3 is TGCGCCAGCAGCCCGCCGGGACAGGGGGAGTACAATGAGCAGTTCTTC.

The sample holds one count of this clone. The chain recombines TRBV2 with TRBJ2-7; D is undetermined. The CDR3 extends over 14 amino acids. V dropped 6 bases and J dropped 4 bases, with 16 bases sitting between them. Germline V gene lookup returns CDR1 SNHLY and CDR2 FYNNEI. CDR3 sequence (DNA): TGTGCCAGCAGGTACCCTAATACTGAATACGAGCAGTACTTC. Its translation is CASRYPNTEYEQYF.

Of note for this clone: Other DNA sequences of this sample code for an identical CDR3. The chain uses TRBV23-1 and TRBJ1-4; possible D gene TRBD1, 5 bases. TRBV23-1 is identified as an open reading frame with a role that is uncertain. This CDR3 contains 14 residues. V lost 2 bases and J lost 11, with 15 bases in between. Here the CDR3 reads CASSQRIGGDKLFF. DNA for the CDR3: TGCGCCAGCAGTCAAAGGATTGGAGGGGATAAACTGTTTTTT.

This clone was observed a few times. This chain joins TRBV7-9 and TRBJ1-1; 8 bases match TRBD1. V dropped 7 bases and J dropped 4; count of bases not matched to a gene: 14. CDR1 is SEHNR and CDR2 is FQNEAQ in the germline V gene (reference sequence). CDR3 length equals 16 residues. The CDR3: CASTQPDRGKLTEAFF. The CDR3 nucleotides read TGTGCCAGCACCCAGCCCGACAGGGGAAAGCTCACTGAAGCTTTCTTT.

This clone was seen only a few times. This chain links TRBV29-1 with TRBJ1-1; 7 bases agree with TRBD1. The CDR3 is made up of 13 amino acids. With V trimmed by 7 bases and J by 1 base, 6 bases remained unmatched. Germline values: CDR1 SQVTM, CDR2 ANQGSEA. DNA for the CDR3: TGCAGCGCCCGGAGACAGGGGAACACTGAAGCTTTCTTT. Translated: CSARRQGNTEAFF.

This clone was observed once. The chain recombines TRBV28 with TRBJ2-5, with TRBD2 identical over 8 bases. Trimming at V came to 2 bases and at J to 2 bases, leaving 10 bases not matched to a gene. This CDR3 comprises 17 residues. The germline V gene has CDR1 MDHEN and CDR2 SYDVKM. The CDR3 loop is CASSLDREREKQETQYF. The CDR3, as DNA: TGTGCCAGCAGTTTAGATCGGGAGCGGGAGAAGCAAGAGACCCAGTACTTC.

The chain couples TRBV6-1 to TRBJ2-1, with 8 nucleotides matching TRBD1. The V segment lost 8 bases and the J segment 2 bases; nucleotides outside the gene matches: 8. From germline, CDR1 is MNHNS and CDR2 SASEGT. CDR3 length: 15 amino acids. The CDR3 sequence is CASGGRTGTYNEQFF. The CDR3, as DNA: TGTGCCAGCGGAGGCCGGACAGGGACCTACAATGAGCAGTTCTTC.

This clone was counted a single time. The rearrangement links TRBV12-5 to TRBJ1-2, with TRBD1 matching over 9 bases. The trim removed 1 base at V and 7 bases at J, leaving 1 base unmatched. The CDR3 loop spans 13 amino acids. Germline CDR1 and CDR2: LGHNT and FRNRAP. The CDR3 here is CASGLGTGAGYTF. For the CDR3, the DNA is TGTGCTAGTGGTTTGGGGACAGGGGCTGGCTACACCTTC.

Of note for this clone: Relative to the germline gene, one junction end is altered; a read error may explain this. The rearrangement links TRBV7-9 to TRBJ1-1; D is ambiguous. The germline CDR1 and CDR2 sequences are SEHNR and FQNEAQ (reference sequence). This CDR3 has 17 residues. CDR3 nucleotides: TGTTCCAGCAGCCCCTACCTCTCGACTGTGTCGAACACTGAAGCTTTCTTT. Translation gives CSSSPYLSTVSNTEAFF.

J is TRBJ1-1 and V is TRBV7-8, with D hard to call. Germline lookup yields CDR1 SGHVS and CDR2 FQNEAQ. The CDR3 length is 14 residues. V lost 1 base, J lost 10 bases, and 16 bases lay in between. The CDR3 nucleotides read TGTGCCAGCAGCTTAGGAACAGACACTGGAGGAGCTTTCTTT. This gives the protein CASSLGTDTGGAFF.

The rearrangement joins TRBV5-1 to TRBJ1-5; TRBD1 aligns across 7 bases. The CDR3 consists of 14 residues. CDR1 and CDR2 from the germline V gene are SGHRS and YFSETQ. Unmatched junction bases numbered 6, after V lost 4 bases and J lost 5 bases. CDR3 DNA: TGCGCCAGCAGCCCTAGGGGGCCTGATCAGCCCCAGCATTTT. Encoded protein: CASSPRGPDQPQHF.

The chain joins TRBV5-4 to TRBJ1-2; TRBD1 matches 7 bases. The V and J ends lost 3 bases and 8 bases, in that order; junction bases with no gene match: 10. CDR1 is SGHNT and CDR2 is YYREEE in the germline V gene (reference sequence). The CDR3 sequence is 14 residues long. The CDR3, as DNA: TGTGCCAGCAGCTCCGACAGGGTGAAGGAAGGCTACACCTTC. Translated: CASSSDRVKEGYTF. Using reference TRBV5-4 and TRBJ1-2 for the parts outside the CDR3, the full variable domain is ETGVTQSPTHLIKTRGQQVTLRCSSQSGHNTVSWYQQALGQGPQFIFQYYREEENGRGNFPPRFSGLQFPNYSSELNVNALELDDSALYLCASSSDRVKEGYTFGSGTRLTVV.

This rearrangement joins TRBV9 to TRBJ2-7; 10 bases align to TRBD1. The CDR3 spans 15 residues. V was pared by 0 bases and J by 7 bases, with 7 bases of the junction left unmatched. Germline V lookup: CDR1 SGDLS, CDR2 YYNGEE. In nucleotides, the CDR3 is TGTGCCAGCAGCGTAGGGGGACAGGGGAATTGGGAGCAGTACTTC. Its protein is CASSVGGQGNWEQYF.

CDR3 residues: CSLHRGLNTEAFF. CDR3 DNA: TGCAGCCTCCATAGGGGGCTGAACACTGAAGCTTTCTTT. The rearrangement links TRBV29-1 to TRBJ1-1; 7 positions agree with TRBD1. The ends lost 8 bases at V and 0 bases at J; junction bases unmatched: 6. The CDR3 length is 13 residues. Per germline, CDR1 SQVTM and CDR2 ANQGSEA.

The chain carries TRBV7-3 and TRBJ2-7; TRBD2 matches at 7 bases. The V and J ends lost 5 bases and 7 bases, in that order; junction bases with no gene match: 8. There are 13 residues in the CDR3. CDR1 is SGHTA and CDR2 is FQGTGA in the germline V gene. The CDR3, as DNA: TGTGCCAGCAGCCCAGACGGGAGGCTGGAGCAGTACTTC. Translation gives CASSPDGRLEQYF. The variable domain in full, completed from reference TRBV7-3 and TRBJ2-7, reads GAGVSQTPSNKVTEKGKYVELRCDPISGHTALYWYRQSLGQGPEFLIYFQGTGAADDSGLPNDRFFAVRPEGSVSTLKIQRTERGDSAVYLCASSPDGRLEQYFGPGTRLTVT.

This clone was seen a handful of times. The rearrangement joins TRBV25-1 to TRBJ2-1; 9 nucleotides line up with TRBD1. The CDR3 sequence is 16 residues long. With 5 bases clipped from V and 4 bases from J, the junction kept 9 bases outside the gene matches. CDR1 and CDR2 (germline): MGHDK, SYGVNS. The CDR3 sequence: CASSYIGTGFYNEQFF. The DNA for the CDR3 is TGTGCCAGCAGTTATATCGGGACAGGGTTTTACAATGAGCAGTTCTTC.